The present T cell receptor (beta chain) was sequenced within a study of T cells after yellow fever vaccination. Study-wide context: When fractions had low cell numbers, they were prepared with SMART-Seq v4 Ultra Low Input.

Study results and limitations: Weaker overall, the secondary response nonetheless peaked faster (day 5 versus 15).

V lost 3 bases and J lost 4, with 7 bases in between. CDR1 KGHSH and CDR2 LQKENI come from the germline V gene. The CDR3 has 12 residues. A process of 5'RACE template switching, which added a universal primer site and UMIs, was used to make TCR cDNA. TCRdb itself ran the 5' RACE reads through MiXCR, one entry per CDR3 protein. The sample lists approximately 550,000 distinct CDR3 sequences, 13% occurring once. This clonotype was observed many times. Its antigen is not identified. The clonotype was recovered from a man aged 30-40 years who received the YFV17D yellow fever vaccine. The sequencing here drew on PBMCs, taken on the day of the yellow fever booster vaccination. V usage is TRBV18 and J usage is TRBJ2-7, with D hard to call. The CDR3 loop is CASSPGFYEQYF. CDR3 coding DNA: TGTGCCAGCTCACCGGGCTTTTACGAGCAGTACTTC.